This T cell receptor beta chain came from a study of Ad26.COV2.S vaccination and SARS-CoV-2 variants. Study-level findings and limits: It was vaccine recipients, not placebo recipients, who had the higher spike-specific TCR breadth. Total T cell responses, in the TCR breadth and depth analyses, may have been underestimated.

Losses at the gene ends were 3 bases for V and 0 bases for J; bases not matched to a gene: 9. Per germline, CDR1 DFQATT and CDR2 SNEGSKA (reference sequence). The CDR3 is 18 amino acids. Treatment meaning: around 19 received Ad26.COV2.S at low or high dose, single or two shots; about 5 received placebo; per-sample allocation not given. Each sample was drawn 63 days after the first injection (of vaccine or placebo). On this clone itself: Its target is unknown.

Sequenced by immunoSEQ multiplex PCR; TCRdb stores in-frame clones only, minus some. The sample shows about 420,000 clones, approximately 87% of them seen only once. The chain carries TRBV20-1 and TRBJ2-7; 15 bases map to TRBD2. The sample was peripheral blood, taken in a trial of Ad26.COV2.S vaccine versus placebo. This sequence originates from a person between 18 and 60 years old who received the Ad26.COV2.S COVID-19 vaccine or a placebo. CDR3 residues: CSASALGLAGGFSYEQYF. The CDR3 DNA reads TGCAGTGCTAGTGCCCTGGGACTAGCGGGGGGCTTCTCCTACGAGCAGTACTTC.